This T cell receptor (beta chain) was captured by sequencing in a study of blood T cells in healthy people across ages. Ten or more counts support this clonotype. A sample-barcoded 5' primer and a J-beta primer mix were used in a second PCR of roughly 7 to 11 cycles. One entry per CDR3 protein results from TCRdb running MiXCR on the 5' RACE reads. The table has about 680,000 distinct CDR3 sequences, 49% seen once. The sample consisted of blood. The sequence was collected from a woman aged 55-69 years in good health.

The CDR3 loop is CASSPSGVYEQYF. The CDR3 DNA reads as TGTGCCAGCAGTCCTAGCGGGGTATACGAGCAGTACTTC. The V call is TRBV6-2 or TRBV6-3, the J call TRBJ2-7; 9 bases align to TRBD2. Germline V lookup: CDR1 MNHEY, CDR2 SVGEGT. The CDR3 totals 13 residues. The V and J ends lost 5 bases and 4 bases, in that order; junction bases with no gene match: 3.